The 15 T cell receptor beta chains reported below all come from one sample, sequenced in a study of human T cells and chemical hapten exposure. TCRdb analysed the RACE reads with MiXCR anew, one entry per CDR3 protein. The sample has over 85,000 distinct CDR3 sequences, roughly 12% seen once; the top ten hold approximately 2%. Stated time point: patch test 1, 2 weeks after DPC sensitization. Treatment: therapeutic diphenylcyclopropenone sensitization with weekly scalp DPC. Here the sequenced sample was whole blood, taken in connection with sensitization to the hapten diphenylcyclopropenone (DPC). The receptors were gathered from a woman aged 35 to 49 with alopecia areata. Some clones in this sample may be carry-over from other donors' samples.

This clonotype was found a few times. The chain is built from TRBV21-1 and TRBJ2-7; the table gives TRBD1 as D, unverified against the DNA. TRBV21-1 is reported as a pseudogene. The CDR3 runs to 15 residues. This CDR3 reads CASSKEDRGPYEQYF. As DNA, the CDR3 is TGTGCCAGCAGCAAAGAGGACCGGGGACCATACGAGCAGTACTTC.

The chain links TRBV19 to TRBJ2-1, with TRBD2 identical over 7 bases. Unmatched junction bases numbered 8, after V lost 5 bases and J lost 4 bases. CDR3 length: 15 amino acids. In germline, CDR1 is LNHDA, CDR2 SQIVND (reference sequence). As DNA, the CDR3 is TGTGCCAGTAGTCCGCGGGAGCGCGGGTACAATGAGCAGTTCTTC. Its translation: CASSPRERGYNEQFF.

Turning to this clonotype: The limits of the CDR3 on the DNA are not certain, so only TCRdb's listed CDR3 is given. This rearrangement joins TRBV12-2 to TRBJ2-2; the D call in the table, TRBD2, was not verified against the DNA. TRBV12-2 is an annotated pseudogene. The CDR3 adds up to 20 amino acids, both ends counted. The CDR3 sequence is CASRLSTRHGGPRTPGSCFF.

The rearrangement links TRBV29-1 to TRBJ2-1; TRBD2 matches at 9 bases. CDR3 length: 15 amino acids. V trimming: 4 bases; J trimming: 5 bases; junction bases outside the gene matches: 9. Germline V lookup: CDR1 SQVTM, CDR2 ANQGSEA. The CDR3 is CSVGRSSGTHNEQFF. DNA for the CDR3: TGCAGCGTTGGAAGGTCTAGCGGGACCCACAATGAGCAGTTCTTC.

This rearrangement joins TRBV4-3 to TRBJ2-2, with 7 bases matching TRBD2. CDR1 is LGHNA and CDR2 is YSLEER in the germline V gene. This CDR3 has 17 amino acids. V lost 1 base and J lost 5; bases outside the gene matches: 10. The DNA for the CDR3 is TGCGCCAGCAGCCAAGCCCTAGGACTAGTTGAAACCGGGGAGCTGTTTTTT. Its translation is CASSQALGLVETGELFF.

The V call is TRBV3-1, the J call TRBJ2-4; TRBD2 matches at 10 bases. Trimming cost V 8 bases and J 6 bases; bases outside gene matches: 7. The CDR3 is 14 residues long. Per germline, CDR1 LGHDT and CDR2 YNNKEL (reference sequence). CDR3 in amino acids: CASSPSGSTNIQYF. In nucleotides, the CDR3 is TGTGCCAGCTCCCCTAGCGGGAGTACAAACATTCAGTACTTC. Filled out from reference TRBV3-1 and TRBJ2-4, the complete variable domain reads DTAVSQTPKYLVTQMGNDKSIKCEQNLGHDTMYWYKQDSKKFLKIMFSYNNKELIINETVPNRFSPKSPDKAHLNLHINSLELGDSAVYFCASSPSGSTNIQYFGAGTRLSVL.

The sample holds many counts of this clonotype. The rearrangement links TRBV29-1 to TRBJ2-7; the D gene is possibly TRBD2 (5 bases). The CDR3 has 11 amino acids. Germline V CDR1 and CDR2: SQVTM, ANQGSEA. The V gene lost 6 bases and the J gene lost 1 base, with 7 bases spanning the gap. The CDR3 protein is CSVDSSYEQYF. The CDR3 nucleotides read TGCAGCGTGGACTCTTCCTACGAGCAGTACTTC.

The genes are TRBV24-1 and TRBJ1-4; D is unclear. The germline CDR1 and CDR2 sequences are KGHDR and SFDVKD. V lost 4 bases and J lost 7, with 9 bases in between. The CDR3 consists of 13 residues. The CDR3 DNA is TGTGCCACCAGTGACGGGCAGCCTGAAAAACTGTTTTTT. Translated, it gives CATSDGQPEKLFF.

The CDR3 nucleotides read TGTGCCAGCAGCACCCGACGGCCGGGAATAGATGGCTACACCTTC. Amino acid sequence: CASSTRRPGIDGYTF. The rearrangement links TRBV7-2 to TRBJ1-2; no reliable D call. Germline CDR1 is SGHTA and CDR2 is FQGNSA. Between the trimmed V and J ends, which lost 5 bases and 6 bases, there was a span of 19 bases. CDR3 length: 15 amino acids.

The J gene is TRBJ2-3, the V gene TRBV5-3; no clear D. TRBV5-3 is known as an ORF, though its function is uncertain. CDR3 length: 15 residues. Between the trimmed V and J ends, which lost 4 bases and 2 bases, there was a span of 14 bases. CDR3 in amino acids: CARSQKNYITDTQYF. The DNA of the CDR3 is TGTGCCAGAAGCCAAAAAAATTATATCACAGATACGCAGTATTTT.

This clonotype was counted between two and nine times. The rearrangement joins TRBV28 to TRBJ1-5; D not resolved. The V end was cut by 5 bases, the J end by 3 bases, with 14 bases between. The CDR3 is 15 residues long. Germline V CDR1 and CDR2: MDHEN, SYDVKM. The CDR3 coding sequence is TGTGCCAGCAGTCTACATACGGCGTTCAATCAGCCCCAGCATTTT. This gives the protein CASSLHTAFNQPQHF.

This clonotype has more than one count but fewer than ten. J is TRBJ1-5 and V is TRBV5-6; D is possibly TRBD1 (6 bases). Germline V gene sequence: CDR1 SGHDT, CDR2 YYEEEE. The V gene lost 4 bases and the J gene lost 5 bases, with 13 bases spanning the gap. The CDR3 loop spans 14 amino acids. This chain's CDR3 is CASSVGAGDQPQHF. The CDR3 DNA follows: TGTGCCAGCAGCGTAGGGGCAGGGGATCAGCCCCAGCATTTT.

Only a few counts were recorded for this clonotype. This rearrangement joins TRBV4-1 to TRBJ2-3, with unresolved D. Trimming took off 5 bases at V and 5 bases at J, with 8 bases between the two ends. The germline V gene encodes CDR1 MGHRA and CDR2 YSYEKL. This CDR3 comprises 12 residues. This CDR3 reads CASSASRDTQYF. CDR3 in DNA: TGCGCCAGCAGCGCCTCGAGAGATACGCAGTATTTT.

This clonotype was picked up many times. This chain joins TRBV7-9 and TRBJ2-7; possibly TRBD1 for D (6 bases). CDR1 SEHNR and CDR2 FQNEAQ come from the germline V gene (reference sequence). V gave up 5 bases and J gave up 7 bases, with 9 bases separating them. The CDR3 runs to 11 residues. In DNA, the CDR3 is TGTGCCAGCAGCCAAGACAGGGAGCAGTACTTC. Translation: CASSQDREQYF.

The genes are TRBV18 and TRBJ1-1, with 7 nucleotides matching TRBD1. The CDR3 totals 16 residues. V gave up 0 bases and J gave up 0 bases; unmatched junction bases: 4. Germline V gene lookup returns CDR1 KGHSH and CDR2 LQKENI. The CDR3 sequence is CASSPPTGILNTEAFF. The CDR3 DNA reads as TGTGCCAGCTCACCACCGACAGGGATTTTGAACACTGAAGCTTTCTTT.